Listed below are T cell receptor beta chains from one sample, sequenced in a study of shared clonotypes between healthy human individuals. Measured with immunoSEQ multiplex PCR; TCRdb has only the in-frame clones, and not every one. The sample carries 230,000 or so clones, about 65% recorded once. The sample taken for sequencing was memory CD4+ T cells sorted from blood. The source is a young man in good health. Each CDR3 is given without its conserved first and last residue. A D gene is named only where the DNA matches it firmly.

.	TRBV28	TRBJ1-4	ASPPRGEKLF
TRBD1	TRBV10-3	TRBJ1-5	AISEQGAVGNQPQH
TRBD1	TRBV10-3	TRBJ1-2	AISESTGGAYIYGYT
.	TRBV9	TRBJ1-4	ASSVVGTTNEKLF
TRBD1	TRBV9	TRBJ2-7	ASSVGTGVYEQY
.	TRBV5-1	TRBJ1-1	ASSLGQRNMNTEAF
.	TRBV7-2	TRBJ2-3	ASSLRGFSTDTQY
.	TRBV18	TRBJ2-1	ASSPGGVPPNEQF
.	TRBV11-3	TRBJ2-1	ASSLGGTDNEQF
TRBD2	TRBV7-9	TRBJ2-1	ASSPGLAGPGNEQF
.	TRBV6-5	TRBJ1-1	ASSYLMNTEAF
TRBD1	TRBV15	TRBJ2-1	ATSRETGGIYNEQF
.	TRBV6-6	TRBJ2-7	ASSPTRVMY
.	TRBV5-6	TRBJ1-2	ASSLGDGYYGYT
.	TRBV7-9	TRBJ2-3	ASSLAGLNTQY
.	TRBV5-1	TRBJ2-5	ASSRDWKETQY
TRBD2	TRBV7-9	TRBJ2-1	ASSLALGGRSSYNEQF
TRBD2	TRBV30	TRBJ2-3	AWSLASGSTDTQY
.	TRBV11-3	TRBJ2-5	ASSSRQTQY
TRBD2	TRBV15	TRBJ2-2	ATSRGLAGGPRELF
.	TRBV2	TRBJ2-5	ASSRLVQAGETQY
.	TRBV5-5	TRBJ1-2	ASKPYARKTYGYT
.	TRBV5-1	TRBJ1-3	ASSLGSGTAGNTIY
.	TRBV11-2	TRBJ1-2	ASSLIGRGNYGYT
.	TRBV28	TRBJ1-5	ASSFSNQPQH
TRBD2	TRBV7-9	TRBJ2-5	ASSQIGGDQETQY
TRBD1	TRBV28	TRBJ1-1	ASTTGGTEAF
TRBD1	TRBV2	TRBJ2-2	ASSLGQGHTGELF
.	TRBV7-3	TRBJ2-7	ASSLVPGNSEQY
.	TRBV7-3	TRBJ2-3	ASSLTPSSTDTQY
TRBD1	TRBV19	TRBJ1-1	ASSRIPGQGGHTEAF
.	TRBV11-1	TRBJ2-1	ASSLRDSFSNEQF
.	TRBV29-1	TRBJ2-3	SVEDQGTTDTQY
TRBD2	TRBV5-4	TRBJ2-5	ASSGVGEGYGEGETQY
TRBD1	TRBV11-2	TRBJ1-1	ASSLDQGANTEAF
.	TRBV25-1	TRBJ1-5	ASSEFWGEGQPQH
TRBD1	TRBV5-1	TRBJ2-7	ASRAGQGTREQY
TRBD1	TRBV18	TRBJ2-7	ASSPPNRGEQY
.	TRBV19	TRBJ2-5	ASSTGERGRMLVQETQY
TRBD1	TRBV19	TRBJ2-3	ASRPGQGANTQY
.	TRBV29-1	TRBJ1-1	SGEEQGYTEAF
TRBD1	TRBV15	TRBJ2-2	ATSRSGGLTGELF